What follows are 28 T cell receptor beta chains derived from one specimen sequenced in a study of technical replicates of blood from a few donors. Sequencing used immunoSEQ multiplex PCR; TCRdb keeps in-frame clones, though not all of them. The profile shows about 75,000 clones, approximately 96% of them singletons. The specimen was T cells isolated from PBMCs. These receptors all stem from a human donor in good health.

V usage is TRBV6-1 and J usage is TRBJ2-7, with D tentatively TRBD2 (6 bases). The CDR3 spans 16 residues. The V end lost 2 bases, the J end lost 2 bases, and 16 bases lay between the germline ends. Germline CDR1 MNHNS, CDR2 SASEGT. The CDR3 bases are TGTGCCAGCAGTGAATTCTCCGGGACTCTCACCTACGAGCAGTACTTC. This encodes CASSEFSGTLTYEQYF.

This chain joins TRBV2 and TRBJ2-5; D uncertain. V was shortened by 7 bases and J by 2 bases, with 14 bases between the two germline ends. Looked up from germline, CDR1 is SNHLY and CDR2 is FYNNEI. The CDR3 has 14 residues. CDR3 loop: CASTPVNFQETQYF. Here the CDR3 DNA reads TGTGCCAGCACCCCGGTCAACTTTCAAGAGACCCAGTACTTC.

CDR3 nucleotide sequence: TGTGCCAGTAGTTACGACAGAAGGTTTGGCTACACCTTC. It codes for CASSYDRRFGYTF. V usage is TRBV19 and J usage is TRBJ1-2, with D possibly matching TRBD1 (5 bases). Germline lookup yields CDR1 LNHDA and CDR2 SQIVND (reference sequence). The CDR3 loop spans 13 amino acids. The ends were cut back, 5 bases at V and 7 bases at J, with 14 bases in the middle.

This clone was seen only once. The chain combines TRBV5-1 with TRBJ2-1, with 9 positions matching TRBD2. Germline loops: CDR1 SGHRS, CDR2 YFSETQ. J was trimmed by 8 bases and V by 0 bases; bases with no gene match: 3. The CDR3 has 14 residues. CDR3 sequence (DNA): TGCGCCAGCAGCTTGGGACTAGCGGTCGATGAGCAGTTCTTC. It translates to CASSLGLAVDEQFF.

The chain links TRBV7-3 to TRBJ2-2; TRBD2 is a possible D gene (5 bases). CDR3 length: 15 residues. V dropped 4 bases and J dropped 4 bases, with 13 bases sitting between them. The germline V gene encodes CDR1 SGHTA and CDR2 FQGTGA. DNA of the CDR3: TGTGCCAGCAGCTGGACTTCCTTGGGCACCGGGGAGCTGTTTTTT. It yields the protein CASSWTSLGTGELFF.

The chain couples TRBV6-4 to TRBJ1-1, with 8 bases aligning to TRBD1. Germline CDR1 reads MRHNA; CDR2 reads SNTAGT. The CDR3 has 15 residues. V shed 6 bases and J 0 bases; nucleotides not matched to a gene: 6. This CDR3 reads CASRPGQELNTEAFF. DNA of the CDR3: TGTGCCAGCAGACCGGGACAGGAGCTGAACACTGAAGCTTTCTTT.

The chain is built from TRBV28 and TRBJ2-3; TRBD2 might be the D (6 bases). Germline CDR1 MDHEN, CDR2 SYDVKM. The CDR3 is 15 residues long. Trimming took off 3 bases at V and 5 bases at J, with 15 bases between the two ends. The CDR3, as DNA: TGTGCCAGCAGTTTCATGGTCCAAGCGGGAGATACGCAGTATTTT. The encoded protein is CASSFMVQAGDTQYF.

The V gene is TRBV6-6, the J gene TRBJ2-7; D remains ambiguous. There are 13 residues in the CDR3. From germline, CDR1 is MNHNY and CDR2 SVGAGI (reference sequence). Trimming stripped 2 bases from V and 2 bases from J, with 7 bases between. This CDR3 is CASSYRDTYEQYF. The CDR3 DNA is TGTGCCAGCAGTTACAGAGACACCTACGAGCAGTACTTC.

The V and J genes are TRBV7-9 and TRBJ1-4; D not resolved. The germline gives CDR1 SEHNR, CDR2 FQNEAQ (reference sequence). Trimming removed 2 bases from V and 7 bases from J, with 11 bases in between. The CDR3 totals 14 residues. The CDR3 reads CASSLPASREKLFF. The DNA of the CDR3 is TGTGCCAGCAGCTTACCTGCCAGTCGTGAAAAACTGTTTTTT.

This chain uses TRBV5-1 with TRBJ2-5; 9 bases match TRBD2. This CDR3 contains 19 residues. The germline V gene encodes CDR1 SGHRS and CDR2 YFSETQ. The J segment lost 3 bases and the V segment lost 0 bases, leaving 15 bases of the junction unmatched. As DNA, the CDR3 is TGCGCCAGCAGCTTGGTGGGTCAGGCGGGAGGGCCTAGGGAAGAGACCCAGTACTTC. It codes for CASSLVGQAGGPREETQYF.

The chain couples TRBV6-5 to TRBJ1-4, with 8 bases identical to TRBD1. CDR3 length equals 15 residues. CDR1 MNHEY and CDR2 SVGAGI come from the germline V gene. Trimming removed 4 bases from V and 5 bases from J; junction bases left unmatched: 6. The CDR3 nucleotides read TGTGCCAGCAGTTCCGGGACAGGAAGAAATGAAAAACTGTTTTTT. Its protein product is CASSSGTGRNEKLFF.

CDR3 nucleotide sequence: TGTGCCAGCAGTGAAAGGGACAGGGGGACGATGAACACTGAAGCTTTCTTT. Residues: CASSERDRGTMNTEAFF. The V and J genes are TRBV6-1 and TRBJ1-1; 11 bases are a match to TRBD1. The CDR3 length is 17 residues. V shed 2 bases and J 0 bases; nucleotides not matched to a gene: 5. Germline loops: CDR1 MNHNS, CDR2 SASEGT.

V gene TRBV7-3 combines with J gene TRBJ2-7; the match to TRBD2 covers 9 bases. Germline lookup yields CDR1 SGHTA and CDR2 FQGTGA. The CDR3 is made up of 14 amino acids. V trimming: 1 base; J trimming: 6 bases; junction bases outside the gene matches: 4. The CDR3 is CASSLSSGSTEQYF. In DNA form, the CDR3 reads TGTGCCAGCAGCTTAAGTAGCGGGAGTACCGAGCAGTACTTC.

This clone was detected only a few times. This chain connects TRBV18 to TRBJ2-3, with a tentative D call TRBD2 (5 bases). This CDR3 region has 13 residues. The germline CDR1 and CDR2 sequences are KGHSH and LQKENI. V lost 3 bases and J 3 bases, leaving 7 bases between the germline ends. CDR3 sequence (DNA): TGTGCCAGCTCACCCTCGGGGACAGATACGCAGTATTTT. It is translated as CASSPSGTDTQYF.

This rearrangement joins TRBV7-2 to TRBJ1-3; no clear D gene. Germline-derived CDR1 and CDR2 are SGHTA and FQGNSA. The V end lost 5 bases, the J end lost 4 bases, and 12 bases lay between the germline ends. The CDR3 runs 14 residues. CDR3 nucleotide sequence: TGTGCCAGCAGCGGGGAGGGTCTGGGAAACACCATATATTTT. Residues: CASSGEGLGNTIYF.

V is TRBV7-6 and J is TRBJ2-7, with 7 bases identical to TRBD2. The CDR3 sequence is 13 residues long. Germline assignment: CDR1 SGHVS and CDR2 FNYEAQ. V shed 2 bases, J shed 3 bases, and the junction held 1 base outside the gene matches. The CDR3 DNA follows: TGTGCCAGCAGCTTAACTAGCGTCTACGAGCAGTACTTC. It is translated as CASSLTSVYEQYF. The variable domain in full, completed from reference TRBV7-6 and TRBJ2-7, reads GAGVSQSPRYKVTKRGQDVALRCDPISGHVSLYWYRQALGQGPEFLTYFNYEAQQDKSGLPNDRFSAERPEGSISTLTIQRTEQRDSAMYRCASSLTSVYEQYFGPGTRLTVT.

The CDR3 protein is CASSVISNTGELFF. DNA of the CDR3: TGTGCCAGCAGCGTTATATCGAACACCGGGGAGCTGTTTTTT. The V and J genes are TRBV28 and TRBJ2-2; no reliable D call. CDR1 MDHEN and CDR2 SYDVKM come from the germline V gene. This CDR3 is 14 amino acids long. Trimming took off 6 bases at V and 0 bases at J, with 8 bases between the two ends. The complete variable domain, with remaining parts taken from reference TRBV28 and TRBJ2-2, reads DVKVTQSSRYLVKRTGEKVFLECVQDMDHENMFWYRQDPGLGLRLIYFSYDVKMKEKGDIPEGYSVSREKKERFSLILESASTNQTSMYLCASSVISNTGELFFGEGSRLTVL.

The chain combines TRBV5-4 with TRBJ1-3; D gene uncertain. Germline CDR1 and CDR2: SGHNT and YYREEE (reference sequence). Deletions cut 4 bases from V and 9 bases from J, with 8 bases between. The CDR3 extends over 11 amino acids. The CDR3 DNA is TGTGCCAGCAGCCTTGGCGGCACCATATATTTT. Translating it yields CASSLGGTIYF.

The rearrangement joins TRBV6-6 to TRBJ1-4; D ambiguous. This CDR3 has 14 residues. The ends were cut back, 2 bases at V and 5 bases at J, with 9 bases in the middle. CDR1 and CDR2 (germline): MNHNY, SVGAGI (reference sequence). This CDR3 reads CASSYAVLNEKLFF. For the CDR3, the DNA is TGTGCCAGCAGTTACGCAGTATTAAATGAAAAACTGTTTTTT.

This clone appeared a single time. V and J are TRBV30 and TRBJ2-1; 8 nucleotides line up with TRBD1. This CDR3 has 16 amino acids. Germline V lookup: CDR1 GTSNPN, CDR2 SVGIG (reference sequence). The J segment lost 3 bases and the V segment lost 0 bases, leaving 7 bases of the junction unmatched. CDR3 nucleotide sequence: TGTGCCTGGAGTGTACAGGGGGTCGCAAGCTACAATGAGCAGTTCTTC. It is translated as CAWSVQGVASYNEQFF.

CDR3 sequence (DNA): TGTGCCAGCAGCCAGGATTTGAGCGCTGGGCTAGCGGGAAATATCTACAATGAGCAGTTCTTC. Its protein is CASSQDLSAGLAGNIYNEQFF. The chain uses TRBV14 and TRBJ2-1; 9 nucleotides agree with TRBD2. The J segment lost 3 bases and the V segment lost 3 bases, leaving 21 bases of the junction unmatched. Germline CDR1 SGHDN, CDR2 FVKESK. The CDR3 is made up of 21 amino acids. Combining the CDR3 with reference TRBV14 and TRBJ2-1 gives the whole variable domain EAGVTQFPSHSVIEKGQTVTLRCDPISGHDNLYWYRRVMGKEIKFLLHFVKESKQDESGMPNNRFLAERTGGTYSTLKVQPAELEDSGVYFCASSQDLSAGLAGNIYNEQFFGPGTRLTVL.

The chain has TRBV6-1 and TRBJ2-7, with 8 bases matching TRBD2. This CDR3 spans 14 amino acids. The V and J ends lost 6 bases and 3 bases, in that order; junction bases with no gene match: 7. Germline V gives CDR1 MNHNS, CDR2 SASEGT. CDR3 sequence (DNA): TGTGCCAGCAGGGACGGACTAGCTTTCTACGAGCAGTACTTC. Translation: CASRDGLAFYEQYF.

The V and J genes are TRBV29-1 and TRBJ1-1; D unclear. V gave up 6 bases and J gave up 3 bases, with 20 bases separating them. Germline CDR1 SQVTM, CDR2 ANQGSEA. This CDR3 spans 15 amino acids. The CDR3 DNA is TGCAGCGTCTCCGGGTCCCCGGAAGCGTACACTGAAGCTTTCTTT. Amino acid sequence: CSVSGSPEAYTEAFF.

The V call is TRBV5-4, the J call TRBJ2-3; 10 positions agree with TRBD2. The germline gives CDR1 SGHNT, CDR2 YYREEE (reference sequence). V shed 1 base, J shed 4 bases, and the junction held 3 bases outside the gene matches. This CDR3 is 15 amino acids long. CDR3 sequence (DNA): TGTGCCAGCAGCTTGAACCTAGCGGGAGCAGATACGCAGTATTTT. It encodes CASSLNLAGADTQYF. The whole variable domain, remainder taken from reference TRBV5-4 and TRBJ2-3, is ETGVTQSPTHLIKTRGQQVTLRCSSQSGHNTVSWYQQALGQGPQFIFQYYREEENGRGNFPPRFSGLQFPNYSSELNVNALELDDSALYLCASSLNLAGADTQYFGPGTRLTVL.

The rearrangement uses TRBV19 and TRBJ1-2; no clear D gene. V was cut by 1 base and J by 3 bases, with 9 bases left in between. CDR3 length: 14 amino acids. The germline gives CDR1 LNHDA, CDR2 SQIVND (reference sequence). As DNA, the CDR3 is TGTGCCAGTAGTATAGTGCAGCGATACTATGGCTACACCTTC. It codes for CASSIVQRYYGYTF.

This chain connects TRBV7-9 to TRBJ1-1; possible D gene TRBD1, 5 bases. From germline, CDR1 is SEHNR and CDR2 FQNEAQ (reference sequence). V was shortened by 5 bases and J by 4 bases, with 11 bases between the two germline ends. The CDR3 is 13 residues long. This CDR3 reads CASSRQLGTEAFF. The CDR3 bases are TGTGCCAGCAGCCGACAGTTGGGCACTGAAGCTTTCTTT.

This clone was recorded once. The chain employs TRBV20-1 and TRBJ1-2, with D hard to call. Germline CDR1 is DFQATT and CDR2 is SNEGSKA (reference sequence). The CDR3 runs 11 residues. V gave up 2 bases and J gave up 7 bases, with 8 bases separating them. Here the CDR3 reads CSARTPPGYTF. DNA of the CDR3: TGCAGTGCTAGAACTCCACCTGGCTACACCTTC.

CDR3 in amino acids: CASSPAGGTDTQYF. CDR3 bases: TGTGCCAGCAGTCCAGCGGGAGGCACAGATACGCAGTATTTT. The genes are TRBV6-5 and TRBJ2-3, with TRBD2 identical over 8 bases. Looked up from germline, CDR1 is MNHEY and CDR2 is SVGAGI. The CDR3 spans 14 residues. V lost 5 bases, J lost 1 base, and 2 bases stayed unmatched.